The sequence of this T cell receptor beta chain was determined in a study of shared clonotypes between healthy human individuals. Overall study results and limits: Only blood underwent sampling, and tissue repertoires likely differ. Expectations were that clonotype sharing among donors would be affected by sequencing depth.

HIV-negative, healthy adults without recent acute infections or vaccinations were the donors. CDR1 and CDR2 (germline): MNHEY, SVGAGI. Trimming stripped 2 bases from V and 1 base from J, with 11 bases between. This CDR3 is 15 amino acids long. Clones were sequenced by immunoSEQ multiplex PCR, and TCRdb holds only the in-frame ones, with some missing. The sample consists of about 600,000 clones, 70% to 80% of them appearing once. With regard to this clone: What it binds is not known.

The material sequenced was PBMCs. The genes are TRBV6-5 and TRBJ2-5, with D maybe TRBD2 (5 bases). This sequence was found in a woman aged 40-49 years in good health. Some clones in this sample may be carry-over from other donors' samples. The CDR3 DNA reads TGTGCCAGCAGTTACCCCGGACTTGGCCAAGAGACCCAGTACTTC. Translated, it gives CASSYPGLGQETQYF.